This record looks at one TCR beta chain sequence and its context. Its antigen is still unknown. Cells sorted by CD45RO/CCR7/CD25/CD127/CD95/CD27 comprised CD4+ naive, central memory, regulatory and stem cell-like memory cells. Expressed TCRB transcripts were sequenced because the entire RNA isolate underwent reverse transcription. TCRdb keeps only in-frame clones here, not all; method: immunoSEQ multiplex PCR. The repertoire holds under 300,000 clones, with around 7.3% as singletons. The data derive from a study of beta chain features in type 1 diabetes. Overall study findings and caveats: In cDNA sequencing, cells with high TCR expression could be over-represented. Moderately but significantly shorter TCRB CDR3s were found in Type 1 diabetes patients in all four CD4+ subsets. A pattern of fewer insertions and more deletions at VDJ junctions was seen in type 1 diabetes patients.

Sequenced material: central memory CD4+ T cells from blood. The TCR sequence derives from a woman younger than 30 in good health.

The chain's CDR3 is CASSPGPTTYNEQFF. Here the CDR3 DNA reads TGTGCCAGCAGCCCGGGACCAACAACGTACAATGAGCAGTTCTTC. This chain uses TRBV14 with TRBJ2-1; D possibly matches TRBD1 or TRBD2 (5 bases each). The CDR3 has 15 residues. Germline V gene lookup returns CDR1 SGHDN and CDR2 FVKESK. Between the trimmed V and J ends, which lost 4 bases and 4 bases, there was a span of 14 bases. The complete variable domain, with remaining parts taken from reference TRBV14 and TRBJ2-1, reads EAGVTQFPSHSVIEKGQTVTLRCDPISGHDNLYWYRRVMGKEIKFLLHFVKESKQDESGMPNNRFLAERTGGTYSTLKVQPAELEDSGVYFCASSPGPTTYNEQFFGPGTRLTVL.